This TCR beta chain was sequenced during a study of response to subunit inactivated influenza vaccine. In its sample, this clonotype was seen a few times. Germline CDR1 is MNHEY and CDR2 is SMNVEV (reference sequence). V was shortened by 8 bases and J by 1 base, with 9 bases between the two germline ends. The CDR3 has 13 amino acids. TCRdb re-called the RT-PCR reads with MiXCR, one entry per CDR3 protein. This sample has about 530,000 distinct CDR3 sequences, with around 11% found just once. Sequencing used PBMCs from blood, obtained on the day of vaccination. J is TRBJ1-5 and V is TRBV27, with no clear D. The receptor was derived from a man in his fifties who received an inactivated influenza vaccine. This CDR3 reads CASGPGSNQPQHF. CDR3 nucleotides: TGTGCCAGCGGACCGGGGAGCAATCAGCCCCAGCATTTT.